This T cell receptor (beta chain) was recorded in a study of T cells in localized non-small cell lung cancer. Data came from immunoSEQ multiplex PCR; TCRdb stores just in-frame clones and leaves some out. The repertoire has some 5,900 clones, over 40% of them found once; the top ten carry roughly 8.8%. V was trimmed by 1 base and J by 0 bases, leaving 7 bases between them. The CDR3 loop spans 15 amino acids. CDR1 is MGHRA and CDR2 is YSYEKL in the germline V gene. By sample fraction, this clone is large. Its matching antigen is unknown. Whole-study findings and limits: The study detected a median roughly 57 of the top 100 tumor clones in adjacent lung. Overall survival was longer when the density of T cells in the blood was higher. Analysis by sequencing included only one tumor region, so heterogeneity remains possible. Uninvolved adjacent lung had more T cell clonality than any other tissue, topping tumor.

The source is a woman between 35 and 70 years old with stage II squamous cell lung carcinoma. This specimen consisted of lung tumor tissue, obtained before any cancer treatment. V is TRBV4-1 and J is TRBJ1-3; D ambiguous. The CDR3 loop reads CASSQAVPSGNTIYF. The DNA for the CDR3 is TGCGCCAGCAGCCAAGCGGTCCCCTCTGGAAACACCATATATTTT.